This is a list of T cell receptor beta chains from one sample in a study of cytomegalovirus exposure and HLA in healthy donors. Profiled with immunoSEQ multiplex PCR; TCRdb holds only in-frame clones, not every one. This table holds 150,000 to 200,000 clones, approximately 84% found once. The sample was PBMCs. The receptors were gathered from a man aged 18 to 30 in good health and CMV-seropositive. Each CDR3 is given with its conserved first and last residue. D genes are given only for firm matches. Size tells how often a clone was seen (once, few, many) or the class of an expanded clone, and some rows leave it out.

>TRBV28|TRBJ2-4|once|.
CASSQRGRARSVDIQYF
TGTGCCAGCAGCCAGCGAGGGCGTGCAAGGTCGGTCGACATTCAGTACTTC
>TRBV6-5|TRBJ2-3|once|TRBD2
CASSYPQREPPDTQYF
TGTGCCAGCAGTTACCCCCAGCGGGAGCCCCCAGATACGCAGTATTTT
>TRBV7-9|TRBJ2-4|.|TRBD2
CASSLSTSGNIQYF
TGTGCCAGCAGCTTAAGTACTAGCGGAAACATTCAGTACTTC
>TRBV2|TRBJ2-3|.|.
CASMGAGSDTQYF
TGTGCCAGCATGGGGGCAGGGTCAGATACGCAGTATTTT
>TRBV29-1|TRBJ1-2|few|.
CSVEILAGLRDYGYTF
TGCAGCGTTGAGATCTTGGCCGGCCTGAGGGACTATGGCTACACCTTC
>TRBV28|TRBJ1-5|.|.
CASSLGGAQPQHF
TGTGCCAGCAGTTTGGGGGGGGCTCAGCCCCAGCATTTT
>TRBV6-1|TRBJ1-2|few|.
CASSEAGTTDYGYTF
TGTGCCAGCAGTGAAGCAGGGACAACCGACTATGGCTACACCTTC
>TRBV11-2|TRBJ1-1|.|.
CASSSRTRPNTEAFF
TGTGCCAGCAGCTCGAGGACAAGGCCAAACACTGAAGCTTTCTTT
>TRBV14|TRBJ1-2|.|.
CASSHGFGYTF
TGTGCCAGCAGCCACGGTTTTGGCTACACCTTC
>TRBV4-2|TRBJ2-7|.|TRBD2
CASSQRLAGNPTYEQYF
TGTGCCAGCAGCCAACGGCTAGCGGGGAATCCTACCTACGAGCAGTACTTC
>TRBV30|TRBJ2-4|few|.
CAWSDQGLGDAKNIQYF
TGTGCCTGGAGTGACCAGGGCCTCGGCGACGCCAAAAACATTCAGTACTTC
>TRBV11-2|TRBJ2-6|.|.
CASSLVRVGANVLTF
TGTGCCAGCAGCTTAGTCCGCGTGGGGGCCAACGTCCTGACTTTC
>TRBV30|TRBJ2-5|once|.
CAWNRGMGQETQYF
TGTGCCTGGAATCGGGGGATGGGTCAAGAGACCCAGTACTTC
>TRBV4-2|TRBJ2-7|.|TRBD2
CASSQILAGLTYEQYF
TGTGCCAGCAGCCAAATACTAGCGGGACTAACATACGAGCAGTACTTC
>TRBV6-1|TRBJ2-3|.|.
CASSEGYSTDTQYF
TGTGCCAGCAGTGAAGGCTATAGCACAGATACGCAGTATTTT
>TRBV28|TRBJ1-5|.|.
CASSFYWGREEEKSNQPQHF
TGTGCCAGCAGTTTCTATTGGGGCAGGGAGGAGGAAAAAAGCAATCAGCCCCAGCATTTT
>TRBV29-1|TRBJ2-1|.|.
CSVELPRGGGNEQFF
TGCAGCGTTGAGTTGCCCCGCGGTGGTGGGAATGAGCAGTTCTTC
>TRBV7-2|TRBJ1-5|.|.
CASSLGWAATSNQPQHF
TGTGCCAGCAGCTTAGGTTGGGCAGCTACGAGCAATCAGCCCCAGCATTTT
>TRBV6-1|TRBJ2-7|few|.
CASEVAYEQYF
TGTGCCAGCGAGGTTGCCTACGAGCAGTACTTC
>TRBV29-1|TRBJ1-1|.|TRBD1
CSASPRGLYPEAFF
TGCAGCGCCAGTCCCAGGGGGCTCTATCCTGAAGCTTTCTTT
>TRBV2|TRBJ1-4|.|.
CASTSRTVATNEKLFF
TGTGCCAGCACTTCCCGGACAGTCGCAACTAATGAAAAACTGTTTTTT
>TRBV6-6|TRBJ1-4|.|.
CASSYRQATNEKLFF
TGTGCCAGCAGTTACAGGCAGGCAACTAATGAAAAACTGTTTTTT
>TRBV6-5|TRBJ2-2|few|.
CASSSGTLLTGELFF
TGTGCCAGCAGCTCCGGGACACTCCTCACCGGGGAGCTGTTTTTT
>TRBV28|TRBJ1-5|.|.
CASSAGYQPQHF
TGTGCCAGCAGTGCAGGGTATCAGCCCCAGCATTTT
>TRBV4-3|TRBJ2-1|.|TRBD2
CASSVLAGGEQFF
TGCGCCAGCAGCGTACTAGCGGGAGGGGAGCAGTTCTTC
>TRBV27|TRBJ2-7|.|.
CASSWTATYEQYF
TGTGCCAGCAGTTGGACAGCCACATACGAGCAGTACTTC
>TRBV30|TRBJ1-3|.|.
CAWSPPGYGSGNTIYF
TGTGCCTGGAGCCCACCAGGTTACGGCTCTGGAAACACCATATATTTT
>TRBV28|TRBJ1-2|.|.
CASRWNRLNYGYTF
TGTGCCAGCAGATGGAACAGGTTGAACTATGGCTACACCTTC
>TRBV19|TRBJ2-7|.|.
CASSMAMGHLYEQYF
TGTGCCAGTAGTATGGCGATGGGCCACCTCTACGAGCAGTACTTC
>TRBV2|TRBJ1-5|.|TRBD1
CASSGTGKDQPQHF
TGTGCCAGCAGCGGGACAGGGAAAGATCAGCCCCAGCATTTT
>TRBV29-1|TRBJ2-1|.|.
CSVEYARNEQFF
TGCAGCGTTGAGTACGCTAGGAATGAGCAGTTCTTC
>TRBV27|TRBJ2-6|.|.
CASSLKGPNSGANVLTF
TGTGCCAGCAGCTTAAAGGGGCCCAACTCTGGGGCCAACGTCCTGACTTTC
>TRBV4-2|TRBJ2-7|.|TRBD2
CASRRVGGGAGAYEQYF
TGTGCCAGCAGACGCGTTGGGGGTGGAGCGGGAGCCTACGAGCAGTACTTC
>TRBV6-1|TRBJ1-3|.|.
CASSGESGAPGYF
TGTGCCAGCAGTGGAGAGTCAGGGGCCCCCGGATATTTT
>TRBV4-3|TRBJ2-2|.|.
CASSQLSSGYTGELFF
TGCGCCAGCAGCCAACTAAGTAGCGGATACACCGGGGAGCTGTTTTTT
>TRBV2|TRBJ2-2|.|TRBD2
CASKYPGVAGAGELFF
TGTGCCAGCAAGTACCCAGGAGTAGCGGGAGCCGGGGAGCTGTTTTTT
>TRBV19|TRBJ2-1|.|TRBD2
CASSTSGREQFF
TGTGCCAGTAGTACTAGCGGTCGCGAGCAGTTCTTC
>TRBV7-9|TRBJ2-5|.|.
CASSLGSSAGETQYF
TGTGCCAGCAGCTTAGGTTCCTCGGCGGGAGAGACCCAGTACTTC
>TRBV29-1|TRBJ2-7|.|.
CSVSPWGEAYEQYF
TGCAGCGTCTCCCCGTGGGGGGAGGCCTACGAGCAGTACTTC
>TRBV7-2|TRBJ2-5|.|TRBD1
CASSFRSPGGETQYF
TGTGCCAGCAGCTTCAGGTCCCCAGGGGGAGAGACCCAGTACTTC
>TRBV7-2|TRBJ1-4|.|.
CASSLMGFNEKLFF
TGTGCCAGCAGCTTAATGGGCTTTAATGAAAAACTGTTTTTT
>TRBV5-6|TRBJ2-5|.|.
CASSGTGLSGETQYF
TGTGCCAGCAGCGGAACTGGTCTTTCGGGAGAGACCCAGTACTTC
>TRBV5-6|TRBJ2-1|.|.
CASSFAGEQFF
TGTGCCAGCAGCTTTGCCGGTGAGCAGTTCTTC
>TRBV30|TRBJ2-5|.|TRBD2
CAWSAVAGETQYF
TGTGCCTGGAGCGCTGTAGCGGGAGAGACCCAGTACTTC
>TRBV9|TRBJ1-5|.|.
CASSVDGGGNQPQHF
TGTGCCAGCAGCGTAGATGGGGGGGGTAATCAGCCCCAGCATTTT
>TRBV9|TRBJ1-1|.|.
CASSVASREGTEAFF
TGTGCCAGCAGCGTAGCTTCAAGGGAGGGGACTGAAGCTTTCTTT
>TRBV27|TRBJ2-6|.|TRBD1
CASSPGTGDISGANVLTF
TGTGCCAGCAGTCCGGGGACAGGGGACATCTCTGGGGCCAACGTCCTGACTTTC
>TRBV5-4|TRBJ1-2|.|.
CASSAVRTSYGYTF
TGTGCCAGCAGCGCGGTCAGGACTAGCTATGGCTACACCTTC
>TRBV28|TRBJ1-2|.|.
CASSLSPGRNYGYTF
TGTGCCAGCAGTTTATCCCCCGGGAGGAACTATGGCTACACCTTC